The T cell receptor (beta chain) described here comes from a study of patients and donors after allogeneic stem cell transplantation. TCRdb re-called the RT-PCR reads with MiXCR, one entry per CDR3 protein. The table has 110,000 or so distinct CDR3 sequences, approximately 35% seen once; the top ten hold 27%. V lost 3 bases and J 2 bases, leaving 12 bases between the germline ends. This CDR3 has 15 amino acids. CDR1 LGHNA and CDR2 YSLEER come from the germline V gene. Sequencing input: blood, either unsorted or a sorted T cell fraction (not recorded which). The TCR was taken from a human donor who was either an allogeneic HSCT recipient or a stem cell or donor lymphocyte infusion donor (not recorded which). It is not recorded whose cells these are; they may come from a transplant donor. The chain joins TRBV4-3 to TRBJ2-3; D unresolved. CDR3 loop: CASSQSRAPTDTQYF. As DNA, the CDR3 is TGCGCCAGCAGCCAGAGCCGGGCCCCCACAGATACGCAGTATTTT.